This section outlines one T cell receptor (beta chain) sequence together with its context. No antigen is known for it. This sample was taken from a study of beta chain features in type 1 diabetes. General study points: Shorter TCRB CDR3s, moderately but significantly so, marked every one of the four CD4+ subsets in Type 1 diabetes patients. More deletions and fewer insertions at VDJ junctions were found in patients with type 1 diabetes. The study notes PCR might favor shorter templates equally in patients and controls.

Reverse transcription of all isolated RNA meant that expressed TCRB transcripts were sequenced. Generated by immunoSEQ multiplex PCR, the TCRdb table keeps only in-frame clones and is missing some. Here the sample spans about 53,000 clones, about 64% being singletons. From germline, CDR1 is SGHTA and CDR2 FQGTGA. The CDR3 covers 13 residues. The ends were cut back, 2 bases at V and 5 bases at J, with 9 bases in the middle. A single heparinised draw of roughly 0.11 L on average was taken per donor. Sequenced: stem cell memory CD4+ T cells from blood. The V and J genes are TRBV7-3 and TRBJ2-5; D unresolved. This clonotype originated in a woman in her 30s with type 1 diabetes. This CDR3 is CASSLELKETQYF. Written as DNA, the CDR3 is TGTGCCAGCAGCTTAGAACTAAAGGAGACCCAGTACTTC. Complete variable domain (other parts from reference TRBV7-3 and TRBJ2-5): GAGVSQTPSNKVTEKGKYVELRCDPISGHTALYWYRQSLGQGPEFLIYFQGTGAADDSGLPNDRFFAVRPEGSVSTLKIQRTERGDSAVYLCASSLELKETQYFGPGTRLLVL.